The TCR beta chain described here comes from a study of tumor-infiltrating lymphocytes in primary liver carcinoma. V lost 4 bases, J lost 0 bases, and 9 bases lay in between. Germline CDR1 SQVTM, CDR2 ANQGSEA. The CDR3 has 14 residues. RNA isolated from unsorted whole blood supplied the blood RNA, with germline DNA also extracted. cDNA specific to TCR beta was made from around 470 ng of total RNA, with a constant-region primer employed for priming. Investigators got TCR beta libraries out of three nested multiplex PCR rounds, done with slightly modified ARM-PCR. For approximately 9 cycles apiece, the opening two PCR rounds ran with TRBV1-TRBV30 forward primers and a C-beta reverse primer. TCRdb itself ran the multiplex PCR reads through MiXCR, one entry per CDR3 protein. This sample yields some 190,000 distinct CDR3 sequences, of which 50% to 75% are seen a single time; around 74% belongs to the top ten.

The receptor's source is a man between 40 and 49 years old with primary liver carcinoma and hepatitis B virus infection. This chain connects TRBV29-1 to TRBJ1-4, with D possibly TRBD1 on 5 matching bases. Source material: peripheral blood. The CDR3 region is CSVVLGATNEKLFF. The DNA of the CDR3 is TGCAGCGTTGTGCTGGGGGCAACTAATGAAAAACTGTTTTTT.